The 10 T cell receptor beta chains below were found in one sample sequenced in a study of shared clonotypes between healthy human individuals. Produced via immunoSEQ multiplex PCR; TCRdb's table is partial and in-frame only. The sample lists approximately 2.4 million clones, around 95% seen once, with approximately 0.13% in the top ten. The sample taken for sequencing was naive CD4+ T cells sorted from blood. The sample's subset: CD45RA+ positively selected. The receptors derive from a man between 18 and 35 years old in good health.

The J gene is TRBJ2-7, the V gene TRBV9, with 9 bases lining up with TRBD1. CDR3 length: 13 amino acids. Unmatched junction bases numbered 2, after V lost 3 bases and J lost 4 bases. Germline V gene lookup returns CDR1 SGDLS and CDR2 YYNGEE. The CDR3 reads CASSGDRAYEQYF. The CDR3 DNA reads TGTGCCAGCAGCGGGGACAGGGCATACGAGCAGTACTTC.

The chain uses TRBV28 and TRBJ2-3; D might be TRBD2 (5 bases). Germline values: CDR1 MDHEN, CDR2 SYDVKM. V lost 10 bases to trimming and J lost 4 bases, with 12 bases between them. The CDR3 is 12 amino acids. In DNA, the CDR3 is TGTGCCACAACTAGGGTCCCAGATACGCAGTATTTT. Translation: CATTRVPDTQYF.

This chain joins TRBV28 and TRBJ1-3; TRBD1 matches at 7 bases. Germline values: CDR1 MDHEN, CDR2 SYDVKM. This CDR3 has 18 residues. The trim removed 2 bases at V and 3 bases at J, leaving 13 bases unmatched. Here the CDR3 reads CASSLIGSRTGSGNTIYF. As DNA, the CDR3 is TGTGCCAGCAGTTTAATCGGATCCAGGACAGGTAGTGGAAACACCATATATTTT. The full variable domain, with the rest looked up from reference TRBV28 and TRBJ1-3, is DVKVTQSSRYLVKRTGEKVFLECVQDMDHENMFWYRQDPGLGLRLIYFSYDVKMKEKGDIPEGYSVSREKKERFSLILESASTNQTSMYLCASSLIGSRTGSGNTIYFGEGSWLTVV.

This clone has a single count. The chain carries TRBV7-9 and TRBJ2-7, with unresolved D. Trimming pared 1 base from V and 3 bases from J, leaving 10 bases between. CDR3 length: 14 residues. Germline assignment: CDR1 SEHNR and CDR2 FQNEAQ (reference sequence). The DNA for the CDR3 is TGTGCCAGCAGCTTAGAATCTGGGATCTACGAGCAGTACTTC. Protein: CASSLESGIYEQYF.

V is TRBV5-6 and J is TRBJ1-2; weak D call: TRBD1 (5 bases). Germline V gene lookup returns CDR1 SGHDT and CDR2 YYEEEE. The length of the CDR3 is 14 residues. V was trimmed by 4 bases and J by 2 bases, leaving 12 bases between them. CDR3 sequence: CASSPLAGNYGYTF. As DNA, the CDR3 is TGTGCCAGCAGCCCGCTTGCAGGGAACTATGGCTACACCTTC.

This clone was counted once. The chain links TRBV5-1 to TRBJ1-2; 8 bases match TRBD1. The CDR3 spans 18 residues. CDR1 SGHRS and CDR2 YFSETQ come from the germline V gene. The ends lost 4 bases at V and 4 bases at J; junction bases unmatched: 18. CDR3 residues: CASSAQRTGSPMGYGYTF. The DNA of the CDR3 is TGCGCCAGCAGCGCACAACGGACAGGGTCCCCGATGGGCTATGGCTACACCTTC.

The chain combines TRBV6-5 with TRBJ2-7, with D perhaps TRBD2 (7 bases). This CDR3 has 14 residues. Germline assignment: CDR1 MNHEY and CDR2 SVGAGI. Trimming removed 6 bases at V and 1 base at J, with 13 bases between. CDR3 protein: CASSRGGGSYEQYF. The CDR3 DNA follows: TGTGCCAGCAGCCGGGGAGGGGGGTCCTACGAGCAGTACTTC.

V gene TRBV7-2 combines with J gene TRBJ2-5; D is perhaps TRBD2 (5 bases). CDR1 SGHTA and CDR2 FQGNSA come from the germline V gene. Between the trimmed V and J ends, which lost 5 bases and 3 bases, there was a span of 13 bases. CDR3 length equals 14 residues. CDR3 amino acids: CASSPPETKETQYF. The DNA for the CDR3 is TGTGCCAGCAGCCCCCCGGAGACTAAAGAGACCCAGTACTTC. Supplemented by reference TRBV7-2 and TRBJ2-5, the full variable domain reads GAGVSQSPSNKVTEKGKDVELRCDPISGHTALYWYRQSLGQGLEFLIYFQGNSAPDKSGLPSDRFSAERTGGSVSTLTIQRTQQEDSAVYLCASSPPETKETQYFGPGTRLLVL.

DNA for the CDR3: TGCGCCAGCAGCCCTACGGGGACGACCCAGGAGCCCCAGCATTTT. Amino acid sequence: CASSPTGTTQEPQHF. The V and J genes are TRBV4-1 and TRBJ1-5, with a possible D match to TRBD1 (5 bases). Germline V gives CDR1 MGHRA, CDR2 YSYEKL. CDR3 length equals 15 residues. V lost 4 bases, J lost 8 bases, and 18 bases lay in between.

The CDR3, as DNA: TGTGCCAGCAGTTACTCGACAGGGACACGTTCACCCCTCCACTTT. It codes for CASSYSTGTRSPLHF. The gene calls are TRBV6-6 and TRBJ1-6; 7 nucleotides match TRBD1. The germline V gene encodes CDR1 MNHNY and CDR2 SVGAGI (reference sequence). The CDR3 is made up of 15 amino acids. V dropped 0 bases and J dropped 9; count of bases not matched to a gene: 5.